This TCR beta chain was documented in a study of T cells in Graves' hyperthyroidism and ophthalmopathy. Findings of the study overall: Separation of ophthalmopathy from stable hyperthyroidism was achieved by a 13 V-J model.

Concerning this clonotype itself: Its specificity is unknown. This may be a read error, as it is one base from a much larger clone.

Clinical symptoms, serum thyroxine and TRAb, thyroid ultrasound and orbital computed tomography together formed the diagnostic basis. Amplified TCR beta CDR3 regions derived from RNA transcripts. Using the HTBI primer set, a first-round RT-PCR was run on the TCR CDR3. In TCRdb, the multiplex PCR reads were re-called with MiXCR into one record per CDR3 protein. In the table there are around 400,000 distinct CDR3 sequences, roughly 13% of which are singletons. The CDR3 loop spans 13 amino acids. The clonotype originates from a woman aged 18-29 years with Graves' hyperthyroidism. The rearrangement uses TRBV12-3 or TRBV12-4 and TRBJ2-7; no firm D call. Material for sequencing was blood. In DNA, the CDR3 is TGTGCCAGCAGTTGGCGGCAGTCCTACGGGCAGTACTTC. It specifies CASSWRQSYGQYF.